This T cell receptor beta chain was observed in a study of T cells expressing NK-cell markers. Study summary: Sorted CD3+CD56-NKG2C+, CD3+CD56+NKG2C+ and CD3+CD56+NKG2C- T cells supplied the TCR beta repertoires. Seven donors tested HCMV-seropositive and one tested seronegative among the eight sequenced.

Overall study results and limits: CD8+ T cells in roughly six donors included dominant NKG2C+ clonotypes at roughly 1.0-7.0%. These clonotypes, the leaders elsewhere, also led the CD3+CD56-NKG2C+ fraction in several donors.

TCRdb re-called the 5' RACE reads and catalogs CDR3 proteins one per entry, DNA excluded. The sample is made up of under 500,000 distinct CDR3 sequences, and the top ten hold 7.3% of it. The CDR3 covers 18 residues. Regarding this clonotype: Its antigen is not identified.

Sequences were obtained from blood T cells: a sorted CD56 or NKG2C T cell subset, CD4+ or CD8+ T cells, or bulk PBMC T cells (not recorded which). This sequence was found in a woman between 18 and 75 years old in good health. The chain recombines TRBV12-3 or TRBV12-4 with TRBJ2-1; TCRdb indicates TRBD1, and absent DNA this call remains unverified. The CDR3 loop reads CASSFGQGSRGSYNEQFF.